A selection of T cell receptor beta chains follows, all from one sample in a study of identical twins. MiXCR was run by TCRdb on the 5' RACE reads, yielding one entry per CDR3 protein. This sample has hundreds of thousands of distinct CDR3 sequences; around 8.3% occur once, and the top ten carry approximately 0.89%. These records were also assigned to another study, of yellow fever vaccine responses in identical twins.

The specimen was PBMCs. These receptors were collected from a woman aged 18-35 years in good health. Both conserved end residues are part of each CDR3. Each record gives: CDR3 length, V gene, clone size, D gene, J gene, CDR3 DNA, CDR3 protein. D genes are given only for firm matches. Not every row has a clone size; where given, it reads once, few, many or a size class.

>16|TRBV7-9|-|TRBD2|TRBJ2-7
TGTGCCAGCAGCTCCTCCTTGGGGCGGGAGGCCTACGAGCAGTACTTC
CASSSSLGREAYEQYF
>11|TRBV10-2|many|-|TRBJ2-7
TGCGCCAGCAGTGAGCAGACCGAGCAGTACTTC
CASSEQTEQYF
>11|TRBV10-3|few|-|TRBJ2-7
TGTGCCATCGGGGAGACCTACGAGCAGTACTTC
CAIGETYEQYF
>16|TRBV7-2|-|-|TRBJ1-4
TGTGCCAGCAGCTCCGTGGCCACCACAACTAATGAAAAACTGTTTTTT
CASSSVATTTNEKLFF
>14|TRBV2|-|-|TRBJ2-7
TGTGCCAGCAGTGCAGGATCCTGGTCCTACGAGCAGTACTTC
CASSAGSWSYEQYF
>15|TRBV7-9|-|-|TRBJ2-7
TGTGCCAGCAGCCCCGACCTCATGCTCCCCGACGAGCAGTACTTC
CASSPDLMLPDEQYF
>16|TRBV5-1|few|-|TRBJ2-3
TGCGCCAGCAGCTGGTCGGGCCTAGGGACTACAGATACGCAGTATTTT
CASSWSGLGTTDTQYF
>17|TRBV4-1|few|-|TRBJ2-2
TGCGCCAGCAGCCAGTTCGGCGGGGCGCTTATCACCGGGGAGCTGTTTTTT
CASSQFGGALITGELFF
>15|TRBV12-3/TRBV12-4|-|-|TRBJ1-5
TGTGCCAGCAGTACCTCCGGGACTGCCAATCAGCCCCAGCATTTT
CASSTSGTANQPQHF
>14|TRBV7-2|-|TRBD2|TRBJ2-7
TGTGCCAGCAGCTGGTCCGGGACTAGCGGCGAGCAGTACTTC
CASSWSGTSGEQYF
>16|TRBV20-1|few|TRBD2|TRBJ2-2
TGCAGTGCTTCGGGACTAGCGGGATTGAACACCGGGGAGCTGTTTTTT
CSASGLAGLNTGELFF
>11|TRBV30|once|TRBD1|TRBJ1-5
TGTCCGGGACAGGGGGAACAGCCCCAGCATTTT
CPGQGEQPQHF
>14|TRBV11-2|many|-|TRBJ1-1
TGTGCCAGCAGCTTAGATCTAACTTACACTGAAGCTTTCTTT
CASSLDLTYTEAFF
>14|TRBV6-1|many|-|TRBJ2-7
TGTGCCAGCCTCAAGACAGGCAGCTCCTACGAGCAGTACTTC
CASLKTGSSYEQYF